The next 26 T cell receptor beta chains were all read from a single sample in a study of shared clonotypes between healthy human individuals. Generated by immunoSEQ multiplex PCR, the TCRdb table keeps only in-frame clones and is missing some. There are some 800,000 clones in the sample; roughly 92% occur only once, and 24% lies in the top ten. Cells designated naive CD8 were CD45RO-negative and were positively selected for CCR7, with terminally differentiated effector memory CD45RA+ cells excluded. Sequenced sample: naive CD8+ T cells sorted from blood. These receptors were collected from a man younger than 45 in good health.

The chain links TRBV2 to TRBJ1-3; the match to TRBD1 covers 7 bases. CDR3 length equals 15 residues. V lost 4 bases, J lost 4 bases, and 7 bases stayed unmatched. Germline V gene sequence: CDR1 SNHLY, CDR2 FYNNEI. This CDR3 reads CASSGQGRLGNTIYF. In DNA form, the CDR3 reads TGTGCCAGCAGTGGACAGGGACGGTTGGGAAACACCATATATTTT.

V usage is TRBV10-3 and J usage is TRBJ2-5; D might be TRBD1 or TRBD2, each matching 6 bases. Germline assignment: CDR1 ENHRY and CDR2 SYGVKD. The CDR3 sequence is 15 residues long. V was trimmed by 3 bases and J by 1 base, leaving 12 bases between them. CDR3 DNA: TGTGCCATCAGTGATTGGGGGGCTTCCCAAGAGACCCAGTACTTC. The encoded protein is CAISDWGASQETQYF.

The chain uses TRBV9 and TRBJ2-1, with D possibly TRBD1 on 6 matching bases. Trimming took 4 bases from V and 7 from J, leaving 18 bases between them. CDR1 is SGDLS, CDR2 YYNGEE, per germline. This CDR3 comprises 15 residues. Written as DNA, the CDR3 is TGTGCCAGCAGCTCACTAGGGGGAGTGGGGAATGAGCAGTTCTTC. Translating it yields CASSSLGGVGNEQFF.

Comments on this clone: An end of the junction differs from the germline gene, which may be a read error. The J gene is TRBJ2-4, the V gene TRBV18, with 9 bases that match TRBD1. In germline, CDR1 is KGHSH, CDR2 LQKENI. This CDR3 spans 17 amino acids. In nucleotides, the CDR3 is TGTGCCAGCACACCGGAAACCGGGACAGGGGCCAAAAACATTCAGTACTTC. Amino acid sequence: CASTPETGTGAKNIQYF.

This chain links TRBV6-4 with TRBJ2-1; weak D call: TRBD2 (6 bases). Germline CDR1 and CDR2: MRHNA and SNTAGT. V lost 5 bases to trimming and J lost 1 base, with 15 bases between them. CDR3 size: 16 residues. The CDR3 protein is CASSWDSGLSYNEQFF. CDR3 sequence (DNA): TGTGCCAGCAGTTGGGATAGCGGCTTGTCCTACAATGAGCAGTTCTTC.

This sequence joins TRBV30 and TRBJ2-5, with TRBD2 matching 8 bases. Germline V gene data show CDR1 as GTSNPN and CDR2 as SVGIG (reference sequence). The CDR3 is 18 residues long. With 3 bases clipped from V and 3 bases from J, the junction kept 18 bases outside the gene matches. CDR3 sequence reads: CAWRTESGAGDWEETQYF. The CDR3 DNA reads TGTGCCTGGAGGACCGAGAGCGGAGCGGGAGACTGGGAAGAGACCCAGTACTTC. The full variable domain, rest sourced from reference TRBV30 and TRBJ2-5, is SQTIHQWPATLVQPVGSPLSLECTVEGTSNPNLYWYRQAAGRGLQLLFYSVGIGQISSEVPQNLSASRPQDRQFILSSKKLLLSDSGFYLCAWRTESGAGDWEETQYFGPGTRLLVL.

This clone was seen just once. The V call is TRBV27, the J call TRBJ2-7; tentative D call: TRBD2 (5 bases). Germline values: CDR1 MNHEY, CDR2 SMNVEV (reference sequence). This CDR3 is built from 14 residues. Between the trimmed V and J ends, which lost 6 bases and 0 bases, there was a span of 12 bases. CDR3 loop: CASSDDRGSYEQYF. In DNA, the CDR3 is TGTGCCAGCAGCGACGACCGGGGCTCCTACGAGCAGTACTTC.

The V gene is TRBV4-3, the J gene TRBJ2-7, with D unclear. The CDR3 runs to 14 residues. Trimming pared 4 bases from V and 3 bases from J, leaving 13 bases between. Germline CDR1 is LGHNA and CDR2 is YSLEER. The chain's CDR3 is CASSLDRASYEQYF. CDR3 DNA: TGCGCCAGCAGCCTGGACCGAGCAAGCTACGAGCAGTACTTC.

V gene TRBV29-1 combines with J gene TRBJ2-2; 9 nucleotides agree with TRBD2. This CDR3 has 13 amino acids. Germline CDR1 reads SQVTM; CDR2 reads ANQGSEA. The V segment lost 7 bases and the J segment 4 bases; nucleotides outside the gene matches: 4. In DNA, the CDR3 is TGCAGCGCAATAGCGGGAGCCACCGGGGAGCTGTTTTTT. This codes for CSAIAGATGELFF.

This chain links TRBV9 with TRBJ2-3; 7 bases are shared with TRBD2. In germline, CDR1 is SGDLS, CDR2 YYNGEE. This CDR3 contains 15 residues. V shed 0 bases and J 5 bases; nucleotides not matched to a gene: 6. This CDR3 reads CASSVGGRAKDTQYF. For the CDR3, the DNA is TGTGCCAGCAGCGTAGGGGGGAGGGCCAAAGATACGCAGTATTTT.

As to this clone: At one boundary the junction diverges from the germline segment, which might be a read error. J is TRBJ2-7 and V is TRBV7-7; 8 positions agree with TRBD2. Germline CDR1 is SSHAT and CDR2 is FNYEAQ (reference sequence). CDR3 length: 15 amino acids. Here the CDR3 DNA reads TGTGCTAGCAGTCCCAGTTTAGCGGGAAGTTACGAGCAGTACTTC. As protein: CASSPSLAGSYEQYF. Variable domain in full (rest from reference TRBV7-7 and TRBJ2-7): GAGVSQSPRYKVTKRGQDVTLRCDPISSHATLYWYQQALGQGPEFLTYFNYEAQPDKSGLPSDRFSAERPEGSISTLTIQRTEQRDSAMYRCASSPSLAGSYEQYFGPGTRLTVT.

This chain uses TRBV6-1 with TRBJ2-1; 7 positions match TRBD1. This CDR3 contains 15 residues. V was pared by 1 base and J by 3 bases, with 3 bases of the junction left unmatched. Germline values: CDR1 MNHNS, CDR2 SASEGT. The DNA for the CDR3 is TGTGCCAGCAGTGAAGAACAGGGGAGCTACAATGAGCAGTTCTTC. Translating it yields CASSEEQGSYNEQFF.

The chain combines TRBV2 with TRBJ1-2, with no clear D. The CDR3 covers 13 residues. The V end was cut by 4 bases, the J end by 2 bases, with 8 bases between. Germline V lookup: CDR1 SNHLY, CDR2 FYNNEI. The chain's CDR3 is CASSGRTNYGYTF. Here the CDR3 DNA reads TGTGCCAGCAGTGGTAGAACAAACTATGGCTACACCTTC.

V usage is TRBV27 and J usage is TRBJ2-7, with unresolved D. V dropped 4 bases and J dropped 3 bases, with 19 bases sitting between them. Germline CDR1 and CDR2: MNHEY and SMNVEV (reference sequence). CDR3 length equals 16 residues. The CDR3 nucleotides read TGTGCCAGCAGTTCCCTCAGCGTTCCCCAAGTCTACGAGCAGTACTTC. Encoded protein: CASSSLSVPQVYEQYF.

This chain's CDR3 is CASRRAELKETQYF. CDR3 nucleotides: TGTGCCAGCAGACGGGCAGAGTTAAAAGAGACCCAGTACTTC. This sequence joins TRBV21-1 and TRBJ2-5. TRBV21-1 counts as a pseudogene. The CDR3 is made up of 14 amino acids.

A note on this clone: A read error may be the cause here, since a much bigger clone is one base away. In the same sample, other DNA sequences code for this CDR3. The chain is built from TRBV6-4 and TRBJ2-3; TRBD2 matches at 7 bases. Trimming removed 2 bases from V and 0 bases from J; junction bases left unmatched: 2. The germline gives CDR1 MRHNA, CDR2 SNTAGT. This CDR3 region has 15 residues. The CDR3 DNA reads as TGTGCCAGCAGTGACGGTAGCGGGAGCACAGATACGCAGTATTTT. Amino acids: CASSDGSGSTDTQYF.

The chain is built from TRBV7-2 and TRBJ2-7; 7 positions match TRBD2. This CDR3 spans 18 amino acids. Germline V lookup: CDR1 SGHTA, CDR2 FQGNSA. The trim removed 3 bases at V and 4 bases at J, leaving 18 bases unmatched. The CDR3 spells CASSFTGLPGPEAYEQYF. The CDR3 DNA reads TGTGCCAGCAGCTTCACGGGACTACCCGGCCCGGAGGCTTACGAGCAGTACTTC.

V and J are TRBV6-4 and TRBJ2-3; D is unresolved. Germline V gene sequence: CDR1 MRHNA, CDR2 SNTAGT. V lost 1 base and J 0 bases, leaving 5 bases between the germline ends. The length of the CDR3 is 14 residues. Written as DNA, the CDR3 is TGTGCCAGCAGTGACTGGCCTAGCACAGATACGCAGTATTTT. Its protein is CASSDWPSTDTQYF.

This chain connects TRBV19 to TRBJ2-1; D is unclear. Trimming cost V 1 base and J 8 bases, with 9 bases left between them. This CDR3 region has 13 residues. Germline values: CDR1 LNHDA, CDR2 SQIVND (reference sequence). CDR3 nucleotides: TGTGCCAGTAGTATAGTCGCTTTTGATGAGCAGTTCTTC. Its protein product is CASSIVAFDEQFF.

The CDR3 region has the DNA TGCAGCGTTTTGGCTCTCAACGCTGAAGCTTTCTTT. This codes for CSVLALNAEAFF. V usage is TRBV29-1 and J usage is TRBJ1-1; D is unresolved. The germline V gene has CDR1 SQVTM and CDR2 ANQGSEA. The CDR3 sequence is 12 residues long. The ends were cut back, 5 bases at V and 6 bases at J, with 13 bases in the middle.

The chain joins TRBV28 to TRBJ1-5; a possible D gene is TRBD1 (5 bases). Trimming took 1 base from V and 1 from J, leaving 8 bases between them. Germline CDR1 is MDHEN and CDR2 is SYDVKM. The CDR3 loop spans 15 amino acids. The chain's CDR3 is CASSLLGDSNQPQHF. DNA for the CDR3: TGTGCCAGCAGTTTATTGGGGGACAGCAATCAGCCCCAGCATTTT.

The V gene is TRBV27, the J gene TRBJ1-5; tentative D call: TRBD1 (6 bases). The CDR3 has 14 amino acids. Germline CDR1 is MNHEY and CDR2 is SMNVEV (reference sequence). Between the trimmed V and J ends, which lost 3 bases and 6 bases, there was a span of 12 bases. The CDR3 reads CASSLGAAGQPQHF. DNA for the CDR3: TGTGCCAGCAGTTTGGGGGCGGCAGGTCAGCCCCAGCATTTT.

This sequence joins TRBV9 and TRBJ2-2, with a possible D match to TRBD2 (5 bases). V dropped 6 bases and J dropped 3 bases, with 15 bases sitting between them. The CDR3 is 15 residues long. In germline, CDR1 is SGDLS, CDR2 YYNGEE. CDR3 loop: CASKRGIEDTGELFF. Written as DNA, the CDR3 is TGTGCCAGCAAAAGAGGGATAGAGGACACCGGGGAGCTGTTTTTT.

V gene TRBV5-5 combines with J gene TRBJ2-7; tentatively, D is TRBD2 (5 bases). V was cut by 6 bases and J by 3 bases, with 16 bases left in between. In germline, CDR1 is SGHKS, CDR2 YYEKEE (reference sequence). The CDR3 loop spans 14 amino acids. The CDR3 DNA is TGTGCCAGCACTACAACCCCCGGGATCTACGAGCAGTACTTC. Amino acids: CASTTTPGIYEQYF.

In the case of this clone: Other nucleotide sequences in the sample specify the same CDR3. CDR3 residues: CASSETGAEAFF. For the CDR3, the DNA is TGTGCCAGCAGTGAAACGGGAGCCGAAGCTTTCTTT. The V gene is TRBV2, the J gene TRBJ1-1; D unclear. Germline V lookup: CDR1 SNHLY, CDR2 FYNNEI. The V end was cut by 2 bases, the J end by 8 bases, with 9 bases between. The CDR3 is made up of 12 amino acids.

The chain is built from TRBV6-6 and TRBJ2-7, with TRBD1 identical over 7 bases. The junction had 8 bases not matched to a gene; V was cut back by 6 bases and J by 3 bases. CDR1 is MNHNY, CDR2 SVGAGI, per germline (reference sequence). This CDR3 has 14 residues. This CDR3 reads CASRTGTDDYEQYF. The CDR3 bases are TGTGCCAGCAGGACCGGGACAGATGACTACGAGCAGTACTTC.